These 8 T cell receptor beta chains originate from one sample sequenced in a study of T cells in Graves' hyperthyroidism and ophthalmopathy. RNA transcripts provided the source from which TCR beta CDR3 regions were amplified. First-round RT-PCR with HTBI primers amplified the TCR CDR3 region. One entry per CDR3 protein results from TCRdb running MiXCR on the multiplex PCR reads. The table records 750,000 to 950,000 distinct CDR3 sequences, 35% to 45% of them present only once. Sequencing was carried out using blood. These receptors all stem from a man between 18 and 29 years old with Graves' hyperthyroidism.

This clonotype came up many times. The rearrangement uses TRBV7-9 and TRBJ2-6; D is unresolved. This CDR3 has 15 amino acids. Trimming cost V 5 bases and J 0 bases, with 8 bases left between them. Germline V CDR1 and CDR2: SEHNR, FQNEAQ (reference sequence). The CDR3 DNA follows: TGTGCCAGCAGCACACGATACTCTGGGGCCAACGTCCTGACTTTC. Amino acid sequence: CASSTRYSGANVLTF.

This chain links TRBV20-1 with TRBJ2-7, with TRBD2 matching 8 bases. The V gene end was trimmed by 5 bases and the J gene end by 2 bases; junction bases not matched to a gene: 11. Germline V gives CDR1 DFQATT, CDR2 SNEGSKA (reference sequence). This CDR3 has 15 amino acids. CDR3 in DNA: TGCAGTGCTGGGGGCCCGACTAGCGCGACCTACGAGCAGTACTTC. It specifies CSAGGPTSATYEQYF.

With respect to this clonotype: One junction end disagrees with the germline gene, perhaps due to a read error. CDR3 region: CASSYSPGGSYGYTF. CDR3 DNA: TGTGCCAGCAGTTACTCCCCAGGGGGGAGCTATGGCTACACCTTC. The V gene is TRBV10-3, the J gene TRBJ1-2, with 7 bases fitting TRBD1. This CDR3 is 15 amino acids long. Germline V gene lookup returns CDR1 ENHRY and CDR2 SYGVKD.

The table lists this clonotype with a few counts. The chain is built from TRBV29-1 and TRBJ1-1; no clear D. V gave up 6 bases and J gave up 4 bases, with 9 bases separating them. The CDR3 loop spans 11 amino acids. The germline CDR1 and CDR2 sequences are SQVTM and ANQGSEA. As DNA, the CDR3 is TGCAGCGTGACACCCTCCACTGAAGCTTTCTTT. Protein: CSVTPSTEAFF. Looking up the rest from reference TRBV29-1 and TRBJ1-1 gives the full variable domain: SAVISQKPSRDICQRGTSLTIQCQVDSQVTMMFWYRQQPGQSLTLIATANQGSEATYESGFVIDKFPISRPNLTFSTLTVSNMSPEDSSIYLCSVTPSTEAFFGQGTRLTVV.

The chain joins TRBV2 to TRBJ2-5, with D possibly TRBD2 on 6 matching bases. V was shortened by 6 bases and J by 3 bases, with 14 bases between the two germline ends. CDR1 is SNHLY, CDR2 FYNNEI, per germline. There are 14 residues in the CDR3. The CDR3 region is CASSQAGLKETQYF. CDR3 nucleotide sequence: TGTGCCAGCAGCCAAGCAGGACTAAAAGAGACCCAGTACTTC. The full variable domain, in which reference TRBV2 and TRBJ2-5 provide the parts outside the CDR3, is EPEVTQTPSHQVTQMGQEVILRCVPISNHLYFYWYRQILGQKVEFLVSFYNNEISEKSEIFDDQFSVERPDGSNFTLKIRSTKLEDSAMYFCASSQAGLKETQYFGPGTRLLVL.

The chain joins TRBV10-3 to TRBJ1-4; tentative D call: TRBD1 (6 bases). CDR1 and CDR2 from the germline V gene are ENHRY and SYGVKD. The CDR3 covers 12 residues. CDR3 sequence reads: CPTSGTNEKLFF. CDR3 DNA: TGTCCCACCAGTGGGACAAATGAAAAACTGTTTTTT.

This clonotype has ten or more counts. The gene calls are TRBV29-1 and TRBJ2-5; the match to TRBD2 covers 7 bases. Germline V lookup: CDR1 SQVTM, CDR2 ANQGSEA. V dropped 7 bases and J dropped 5; count of bases not matched to a gene: 7. The CDR3 spans 12 residues. The CDR3 loop is CSAETSAETQYF. The CDR3 nucleotides read TGCAGCGCCGAAACTAGCGCGGAGACCCAGTACTTC.

In this sample, this clonotype turned up once. The genes are TRBV11-2 and TRBJ1-5; D unclear. The V gene's germline CDR1 is SGHAT and CDR2 FQNNGV. The CDR3 length is 14 residues. Trimming shortened V by 5 bases and J by 5 bases, and 13 bases separated the two germline ends. CDR3 protein: CASSQEHIHQPQHF. For the CDR3, the DNA is TGTGCCAGCAGCCAAGAACATATCCATCAGCCCCAGCATTTT.